This T cell receptor beta chain originates from a study of post-analysis software for immune sequencing data (dated by TCRdb to about 2015). General notes on the study: Disease courses on record covered relapsing-remitting, secondary progressive and progressive-relapsing multiple sclerosis, though some patients had no subtype annotation. The patient repertoires were set against around eleven previously published healthy control repertoires from donors whose ages ranged from about 6 to 26 years. A subset of samples was prepared in parallel using single-end sample barcoding, then pooled and co-amplified after Illumina adapter ligation.

Concerning this clonotype itself: Its specific antigen is unknown. No base-level quality is on record; no much larger clone is a single base apart.

To demonstrate the VDJtools post-analysis software, TCR beta repertoires were profiled from the peripheral blood of about 14 young patients with multiple sclerosis. The multiple sclerosis patients were children and adolescents ranging in age from about 6 to 17 years. The V end loses 8 bases and the J end loses 5 bases, and a stretch of 6 bases separates them. The CDR3, from cysteine to phenylalanine, totals 11 residues. The retained sequence is limited to the CDR3, 33 bases, with the frame set at the first base. The germline V gene yields ENHRY for CDR1 and SYGVKD for CDR2. The paper's findings and limits, for the study overall: Significantly lower normalized Chao1 diversity was found in multiple sclerosis patients than in controls, suggesting substantial peripheral T-cell clonal expansion. When samples were clustered directly using the F measure, samples prepared in the same batch co-clustered strongly, which prompted a batch-effect correction. Significantly higher frequencies in patients than in controls were found for roughly five TRBV segments, including TRBV5-6, TRBV5-1 and TRBV20-1. The multiple sclerosis patient group was slightly younger than the control group.

Libraries were built with PCR. Sequenced using an Illumina HiSeq 2500. To reduce PCR and sequencing biases, unique molecular identifiers were incorporated into the TCR beta cDNA libraries. Approximately 500,000 cDNA molecules were obtained for every 1 to 10 million input T cells, so each molecule roughly corresponded to one T cell. Patient libraries were prepared and sequenced with the same protocol used for the earlier healthy control dataset. Within a given batch, samples were prepared together, multiplexed and sequenced on the same HiSeq lane. Under the source paper's analysis protocol: Raw barcoded reads were processed with MIGEC, and single-read molecular identifier groups were discarded before consensus assembly and CDR3 extraction. Clonotype tables were post-analysed with VDJtools, normalizing diversity by down-sampling all datasets to the smallest sample size. Repertoire overlap clustering matched CDR3 amino acid but not nucleotide sequences to correct batch-related cross-sample contamination. In TCRdb, the public reads were trimmed at Q25 with fastp and aligned with MiXCR, with productive beta chains retained. Every distinct CDR3 protein forms one entry, paired with its most common genes and DNA. TCRdb, not the original authors, processed these V and J calls. The sample has fewer than 850,000 distinct CDR3 sequences on record, around 42% of them singletons. 4% to 5% of the sample belongs to the ten largest clones.

The rearrangement combines TRBV10-3 with TRBJ1-4; no D gene can be assigned with confidence. This TCR was recovered from a girl aged 10 to 17 with multiple sclerosis. Sequencing was performed on blood. CDR3 reads: CAIDGNEKLFF. The nucleotides read TGTGCCATCGACGGGAATGAAAAACTGTTTTTT.